Presented here are 22 T cell receptor beta chains from one specimen sequenced in a study of blood T cells in healthy people across ages. Primed by a sample-barcoded 5' primer and a J-beta primer mix, a second PCR proceeded for 7 to 11 cycles. TCRdb called the 5' RACE reads again in MiXCR, with one record for every CDR3 protein. The sample carries hundreds of thousands of distinct CDR3 sequences, roughly two fifths recorded once. What was sequenced was blood. All receptors come from a man older than 75 in good health.

In this sample, this clonotype turned up a few times. This chain connects TRBV9 to TRBJ2-2; 12 bases map to TRBD1. CDR3 size: 18 residues. Germline CDR1 SGDLS, CDR2 YYNGEE. Unmatched junction bases numbered 5, after V lost 0 bases and J lost 2 bases. Here the CDR3 reads CASSVVSGTGGNTGELFF. The CDR3 DNA sequence: TGTGCCAGCAGCGTAGTCAGCGGGACAGGGGGCAACACCGGGGAGCTGTTTTTT.

This rearrangement joins TRBV21-1 to TRBJ2-5; the tabulated D call, TRBD1, remains unverified against the DNA. TRBV21-1 corresponds to a pseudogene. The CDR3 has 15 residues. The CDR3 region is CASFLRGTAQETQYF. CDR3 coding DNA: TGTGCCAGCTTTCTTCGAGGGACAGCCCAAGAGACCCAGTACTTC.

The gene calls are TRBV20-1 and TRBJ2-3, with D maybe TRBD2 (6 bases). CDR1 and CDR2 (germline): DFQATT, SNEGSKA (reference sequence). The CDR3 consists of 16 residues. Trimming removed 3 bases from V and 5 bases from J, with 21 bases in between. The CDR3 coding sequence is TGCAGTGCTAGTTCCTTAGGCGGGAAGGGGAAAGATACGCAGTATTTT. This encodes CSASSLGGKGKDTQYF.

This clonotype was detected a few times. This chain joins TRBV14 and TRBJ2-7; 8 positions agree with TRBD2. After removal of 2 bases from V and 7 bases from J, the junction contained 13 bases not matched to a gene. This CDR3 has 16 amino acids. Germline values: CDR1 SGHDN, CDR2 FVKESK. The CDR3 DNA is TGTGCCAGCAGCCAAACACTAGCGGTAACTGACAATGAGCAGTACTTC. This translates into CASSQTLAVTDNEQYF.

This clonotype was seen only a few times. The rearrangement links TRBV6-6 to TRBJ2-5, with TRBD2 matching 11 bases. The trim removed 6 bases at V and 8 bases at J, leaving 11 bases unmatched. The germline gives CDR1 MNHNY, CDR2 SVGAGI (reference sequence). The CDR3 contains 15 residues. The CDR3 nucleotides are TGTGCCAGCAGCCCCGGACTAGCGGGTTCCAAAACCCAGTACTTC. It is translated as CASSPGLAGSKTQYF.

V usage is TRBV27 and J usage is TRBJ1-6; tentatively, D is TRBD1 (6 bases). The CDR3 is made up of 14 amino acids. Germline loops: CDR1 MNHEY, CDR2 SMNVEV (reference sequence). V was shortened by 6 bases and J by 0 bases, with 6 bases between the two germline ends. The CDR3 is CASRDSSYNSPLHF. The CDR3 DNA reads TGTGCCAGCAGGGACAGCTCCTATAATTCACCCCTCCACTTT.

This clonotype was detected a few times. The chain recombines TRBV7-2 with TRBJ1-1; D might be TRBD1 (6 bases). The V gene lost 5 bases and the J gene lost 6 bases, with 16 bases spanning the gap. The CDR3 covers 14 residues. The germline CDR1 and CDR2 sequences are SGHTA and FQGNSA. CDR3 in amino acids: CASSDRRSGAEAFF. DNA for the CDR3: TGTGCCAGCAGCGACAGGCGTTCGGGCGCTGAAGCTTTCTTT.

The rearrangement links TRBV20-1 to TRBJ2-1; possibly TRBD2 for D (5 bases). Germline V gene data show CDR1 as DFQATT and CDR2 as SNEGSKA (reference sequence). CDR3 length: 10 amino acids. CDR3: CSFEGSEQFF. The DNA of the CDR3 is TGCAGCTTCGAGGGCAGTGAGCAGTTCTTC.

The J gene is TRBJ2-7, the V gene TRBV29-1; tentatively, D is TRBD1 (5 bases). The CDR3 has 12 amino acids. V was cut by 4 bases and J by 6 bases, with 13 bases left in between. Germline V lookup: CDR1 SQVTM, CDR2 ANQGSEA. The CDR3 reads CSVGGRVGEQYF. CDR3 nucleotides: TGCAGCGTTGGGGGCAGGGTGGGCGAGCAGTACTTC.

The sample holds many counts of this clonotype. The J gene is TRBJ2-4, the V gene TRBV7-2; D may be TRBD1 or TRBD2 (7 bases each). Trimming pared 5 bases from V and 6 bases from J, leaving 17 bases between. This CDR3 is 15 amino acids long. Germline lookup yields CDR1 SGHTA and CDR2 FQGNSA. The CDR3 DNA reads as TGTGCCAGCAGCAAGGGGAGGGGGCGCTTAAACATTCAGTACTTC. Protein product: CASSKGRGRLNIQYF.

This clonotype was counted a few times. The chain joins TRBV7-2 to TRBJ2-3, with a tentative D call TRBD2 (7 bases). The CDR3 has 16 residues. Germline V gene sequence: CDR1 SGHTA, CDR2 FQGNSA. The germline V and J ends were trimmed by 5 bases and 4 bases, with 19 bases remaining between them. This CDR3 is CASSPRGGAFSDTQYF. In DNA, the CDR3 is TGTGCCAGCAGCCCGAGGGGGGGGGCCTTTTCAGATACGCAGTATTTT.

The table lists this clonotype with a few counts. The rearrangement links TRBV15 to TRBJ2-1; D may be TRBD1 (5 bases). Germline values: CDR1 LNHNV, CDR2 YYDKDF (reference sequence). V was trimmed by 0 bases and J by 6 bases, leaving 9 bases between them. This CDR3 has 14 residues. The CDR3 DNA is TGTGCCACCAGCAGAGATTCAGGGCGCAATGAGCAGTTCTTC. Residues: CATSRDSGRNEQFF.

The V gene is TRBV5-1, the J gene TRBJ1-2; 8 bases agree with TRBD1. Germline V gene data show CDR1 as SGHRS and CDR2 as YFSETQ. This CDR3 has 15 amino acids. V lost 4 bases to trimming and J lost 2 bases; unmatched junction nucleotides: 7. The CDR3 bases are TGCGCCAGCAGCCCGGCTCGACAGGGGAACTATGGCTACACCTTC. Its protein is CASSPARQGNYGYTF.

On this clonotype itself: A read error is possible here, since a much larger clone lies one base away. The gene calls are TRBV7-6 and TRBJ2-1; possible D gene TRBD1, 6 bases. The end of the DNA aligns better with TRBJ2-7, so the J call may be wrong. The V gene's germline CDR1 is SGHVS and CDR2 FNYEAQ. There are 14 residues in the CDR3. This CDR3 reads CASSLDYGDNEQYF. The CDR3 DNA reads TGTGCCAGCAGCTTAGATTACGGGGACAATGAGCAGTACTTC.

V gene TRBV10-3 combines with J gene TRBJ2-7; 7 bases are shared with TRBD2. The germline CDR1 and CDR2 sequences are ENHRY and SYGVKD. The V gene end was trimmed by 0 bases and the J gene end by 1 base; junction bases not matched to a gene: 6. The CDR3 is 16 residues long. In nucleotides, the CDR3 is TGTGCCATCAGTGAGTCTTCGAGCGGGATTTCCTACGAGCAGTACTTC. This translates into CAISESSSGISYEQYF.

The chain combines TRBV10-1 with TRBJ2-4; 11 positions match TRBD2. The CDR3 is made up of 13 amino acids. V was clipped by 6 bases and J by 11 bases; unmatched bases: 6. Per the germline V gene, CDR1 is WNHNN and CDR2 is SYGVQD (reference sequence). CDR3 coding DNA: TGCGCCAGCAGCCCCAAGGGACTAGCGGTTCAGTACTTC. It translates to CASSPKGLAVQYF.

This clonotype showed up just once. A much larger clone is a single base away; this may be a read error. The chain has TRBV4-1 and TRBJ1-1; 7 bases map to TRBD1. The CDR3 covers 16 residues. CDR1 is MGHRA and CDR2 is YSYEKL in the germline V gene. CDR3 nucleotide sequence: TGCGCCAGCAGCCAAGATGTTAACAGGGGTGGGACTGAAGTTTTCTTT. It specifies CASSQDVNRGGTEVFF.

This clonotype was counted a few times. V usage is TRBV6-1 and J usage is TRBJ2-7, with D perhaps being TRBD1 or TRBD2 (5 bases each). Looked up from germline, CDR1 is MNHNS and CDR2 is SASEGT. Trimming stripped 6 bases from V and 7 bases from J, with 19 bases between. The length of the CDR3 is 14 residues. The CDR3 region is CASRNRDPRNEQYF. Here the CDR3 DNA reads TGTGCCAGCAGAAACCGGGACCCCCGGAATGAGCAGTACTTC.

This clonotype was found a few times. This chain uses TRBV15 with TRBJ2-4; D gene ambiguous. CDR3 length equals 15 residues. The V gene lost 0 bases and the J gene lost 0 bases, with 6 bases spanning the gap. The V gene's germline CDR1 is LNHNV and CDR2 YYDKDF (reference sequence). The CDR3 nucleotides are TGTGCCACCAGCAGAGACAGTATAGCCAAAAACATTCAGTACTTC. Translated: CATSRDSIAKNIQYF. Supplemented by reference TRBV15 and TRBJ2-4, the full variable domain reads DAMVIQNPRYQVTQFGKPVTLSCSQTLNHNVMYWYQQKSSQAPKLLFHYYDKDFNNEADTPDNFQSRRPNTSFCFLDIRSPGLGDTAMYLCATSRDSIAKNIQYFGAGTRLSVL.

A few counts support this clonotype. The chain is built from TRBV7-2 and TRBJ2-3; 9 nucleotides align to TRBD2. Germline assignment: CDR1 SGHTA and CDR2 FQGNSA. The CDR3 consists of 17 residues. V lost 1 base to trimming and J lost 2 bases; unmatched junction nucleotides: 7. CDR3 sequence: CASSLEQLAGTTDTQYF. As DNA, the CDR3 is TGTGCCAGCAGCTTAGAGCAGCTAGCGGGGACCACAGATACGCAGTATTTT.

The V and J genes are TRBV6-1 and TRBJ2-3; the D gene is possibly TRBD2 (5 bases). The V gene lost 2 bases and the J gene lost 0 bases, with 12 bases spanning the gap. Germline CDR1 and CDR2: MNHNS and SASEGT. The CDR3 is 16 residues long. CDR3: CASSEILGRSTDTQYF. In nucleotides, the CDR3 is TGTGCCAGCAGTGAAATACTAGGCCGGAGCACAGATACGCAGTATTTT.

The CDR3 bases are TGCGCCAGCAGCACGGGACGGGGGAAGGATACGCAGTATTTT. Translating gives CASSTGRGKDTQYF. This sequence joins TRBV5-1 and TRBJ2-3; a weak D match, TRBD2 (6 bases). Trimming stripped 4 bases from V and 6 bases from J, with 15 bases between. This CDR3 has 14 amino acids. Per germline, CDR1 SGHRS and CDR2 YFSETQ.